These T cell receptor beta chains were read from a single sample in a study of radiation and T cells in renal cell carcinoma. This table comes from immunoSEQ multiplex PCR, and its TCRdb copy is limited to in-frame clones, with some not included. The data hold some 60,000 clones, with roughly four fifths observed a single time. The sequenced sample was blood, obtained from a patient whose treatment included radiotherapy and nephrectomy. Receptors were obtained from a man in his 60s with renal cell carcinoma. Both conserved end residues are trimmed from each CDR3. The D gene is left open where the match is weak.

v_call | d_call | cdr3_aa
TRBV10-3 | . | AISESAETQY
TRBV19 | TRBD2 | ASSIDGAGGPQETQY
TRBV7-9 | . | ASSLDSGSGNTIY
TRBV30 | . | AWALGGSQPQH
TRBV11-2 | TRBD1 | ASSLRPGTGNEKLF
TRBV25-1 | . | ASRESYNSPLH
TRBV27 | . | ASSFRDGLTEAF
TRBV29-1 | TRBD1 | SVGDTGGNNGYT
TRBV7-9 | . | ASSSPTSWY
TRBV7-9 | TRBD1 | ASSYGTVEAF
TRBV19 | . | ASSSIGGYTDTQY
TRBV6-6 | . | ASSASWGDNQPQH
TRBV27 | . | ASSLSSGIPEAF
TRBV11-2 | TRBD1 | ASSKAQRGLGETQY
TRBV7-9 | TRBD1 | ASSPGQGGFSNTEAF
TRBV7-2 | . | ASSPSIGGGGTQY
TRBV5-1 | TRBD1 | ASSLREGGEQF
TRBV29-1 | TRBD1 | SVMTGGDGEAF
TRBV2 | . | ASSLGEKLF
TRBV18 | TRBD1 | ASSEGQASSGNTIY
TRBV5-4 | . | ASSLAAGEETQY
TRBV6-6 | . | ASRGPQADYGYT
TRBV27 | . | ASSLLGQSHSDGYT
TRBV5-6 | . | ASSAGGAGPQETQY
TRBV11-2 | . | ASSLIGVADTQY
TRBV9 | . | ASSVVGEMNTEAF
TRBV7-9 | TRBD2 | ASRRTSGWARTGELF
TRBV15 | . | ATSRTYLRASSYNEQF
TRBV5-1 | . | ASSRDNEQF
TRBV11-3 | . | ASSTSPGRGQRGYT
TRBV2 | TRBD2 | ATQLAYSYNEQF
TRBV29-1 | TRBD1 | SARAVQGNPNYGYT
TRBV18 | . | ASSPGSLSNTEAF
TRBV7-9 | TRBD1 | ASSVRKRLTGIPEAQY
TRBV19 | . | ASSSQGRDTEAF
TRBV10-3 | TRBD1 | AISWTGGNTEAF
TRBV4-2 | . | ASSQSTSDTGELF
TRBV7-2 | . | ASSLAENTEAF
TRBV19 | . | ASSPVSNTEAF
TRBV18 | . | ASSLPQIDYGYT
TRBV7-2 | TRBD1 | ASSLGQQSLIEQF
TRBV6-1 | TRBD1 | ASSDPATGGADGYT
TRBV11-3 | . | ASSLPGADWAF
TRBV30 | . | AWSARGIRNIQY
TRBV5-5 | TRBD1 | ASSRDRGTEAF
TRBV29-1 | TRBD1 | SGGQGTETQY
TRBV28 | TRBD2 | ASSPTSGRGGEQF
TRBV4-3 | . | ASSHPGRGNPF
TRBV15 | TRBD1 | ATQGVNTGELF